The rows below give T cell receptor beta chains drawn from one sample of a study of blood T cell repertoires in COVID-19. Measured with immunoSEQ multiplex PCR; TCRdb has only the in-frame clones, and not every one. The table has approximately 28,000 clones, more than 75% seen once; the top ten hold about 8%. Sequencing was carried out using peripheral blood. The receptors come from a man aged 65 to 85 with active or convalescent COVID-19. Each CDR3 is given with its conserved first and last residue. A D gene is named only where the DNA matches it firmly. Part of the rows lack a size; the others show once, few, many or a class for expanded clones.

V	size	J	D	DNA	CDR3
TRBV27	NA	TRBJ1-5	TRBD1	TGTGCCAGCAGTTTATCGGGACAGTCTAGACAGCCCCAGCATTTT	CASSLSGQSRQPQHF
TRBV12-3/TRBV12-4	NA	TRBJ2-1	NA	TGTGCCAGCAGTCCAACCTACAATGAGCAGTTCTTC	CASSPTYNEQFF
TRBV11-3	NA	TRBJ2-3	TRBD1	TGTGCCAGCAGCGAGGGACAGAACACAGATACGCAGTATTTT	CASSEGQNTDTQYF
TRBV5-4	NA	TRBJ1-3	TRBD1	TGTGCCAGCAGCTCTCGAAGGGACAGGGATGGAAACACCATATATTTT	CASSSRRDRDGNTIYF
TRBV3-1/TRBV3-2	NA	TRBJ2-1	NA	TGTGCCAGCAGCCAAGGGACTGTGAATGAGCAGTTCTTC	CASSQGTVNEQFF
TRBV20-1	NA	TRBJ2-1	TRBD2	TGCAGTGCTAGTACGACTAGCGGGGGGCCCAGTCAGTTCTTC	CSASTTSGGPSQFF
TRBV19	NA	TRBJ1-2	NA	TGTGCCAGTAGTAGGGGAACAGGAGCTTCCGCCAGCGGCTACACCTTC	CASSRGTGASASGYTF
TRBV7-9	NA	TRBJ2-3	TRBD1	TGTGCCAGCAGCCGACAGGGTATGGGCACAGATACGCAGTATTTT	CASSRQGMGTDTQYF
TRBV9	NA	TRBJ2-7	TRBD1	TGTGCCAGCAGCCCCCCGGGACAGGGGGCCAAGCAGTACTTC	CASSPPGQGAKQYF
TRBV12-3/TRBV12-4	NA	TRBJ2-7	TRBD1	TGTGCCAGCACCCGACAGGGCCTTGGGGAGCAGTACTTC	CASTRQGLGEQYF
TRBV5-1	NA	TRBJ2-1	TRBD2	TGCGCCAGCAGCTTGGGTGTCTCTTCCGGGACTAGAAGGAGAGAGCAGTTCTTC	CASSLGVSSGTRRREQFF
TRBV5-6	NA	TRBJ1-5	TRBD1	TGTGCCAGCAGCGGGGGACAGGGGGGTTATAGCAATCAGCCCCAGCATTTT	CASSGGQGGYSNQPQHF
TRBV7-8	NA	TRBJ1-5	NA	TGTGCCAGCAGCTTAGATGTCAGGGGTCGAGGTCAGCCCCAGCATTTT	CASSLDVRGRGQPQHF
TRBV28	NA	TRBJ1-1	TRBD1	TGTGCCAGCAGTTTTTTCGGGACAGGGATGAACACTGAAGCTTTCTTT	CASSFFGTGMNTEAFF
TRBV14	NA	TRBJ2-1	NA	TGTGCCAGCAGCCAAGTTCGGGGGAGAATCGGGGATGAGCAGTTCTTC	CASSQVRGRIGDEQFF
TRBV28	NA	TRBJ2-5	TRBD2	TGTGCCAGCAGACCCGGGCGGGGGGGCCTGGAGACCCAGTACTTC	CASRPGRGGLETQYF
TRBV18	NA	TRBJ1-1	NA	TGTGCCAGCTCACCATCGGGACAGAACACTGAAGCTTTCTTT	CASSPSGQNTEAFF
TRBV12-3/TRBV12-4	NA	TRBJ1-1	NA	TGTGCCAGCAGACTCCTGATAGACACTGAAGCTTTCTTT	CASRLLIDTEAFF
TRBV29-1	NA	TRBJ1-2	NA	TGCAGCGTTCTTGGGAGGGCTAACTATGGCTACACCTTC	CSVLGRANYGYTF
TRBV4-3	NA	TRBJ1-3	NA	TGCGCCAGCAGCCAAGAACCAGCAACAGCTGGAAACACCATATATTTT	CASSQEPATAGNTIYF
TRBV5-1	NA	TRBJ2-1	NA	TGCGCCAGCACGGAGGGGACCTATACGGACAATGAGCAGTTCTTC	CASTEGTYTDNEQFF
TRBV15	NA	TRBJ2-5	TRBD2	TGTGCCACCAGCAGCCGACTAGCGGGAGTCGGGGAGACCCAGTACTTC	CATSSRLAGVGETQYF
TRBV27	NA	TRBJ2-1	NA	TGTGCCAGCAGCCTTCTCCCGGTGGCCTACAATGAGCAGTTCTTC	CASSLLPVAYNEQFF
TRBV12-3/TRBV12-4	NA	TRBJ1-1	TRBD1	TGTGCCAGCAGTTTACAGGGGGCTGTTGAAGCTTTCTTT	CASSLQGAVEAFF
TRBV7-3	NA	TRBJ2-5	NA	TGTGCCAGCAGCTTATTAGGGGAAGAGACCCAGTACTTC	CASSLLGEETQYF
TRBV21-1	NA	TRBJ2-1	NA	TGTGCCAGCGACTTTGCGAGGAGTGGAAATGAGCAGTTCTTC	CASDFARSGNEQFF
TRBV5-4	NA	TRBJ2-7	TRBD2	TGTGCCAGCAGCTTGCCTAGCGGGGGCCGCTCCTACGAGCAGTACTTC	CASSLPSGGRSYEQYF
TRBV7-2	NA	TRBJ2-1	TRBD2	TGTGCCAGCAGCTGGGCCGGCGGGGGGGCCAGTGATGAGCAGTTCTTC	CASSWAGGGASDEQFF
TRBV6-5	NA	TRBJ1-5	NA	TGTGCCAGCAGTTATTCCGGGGTCAATCAGCCCCAGCATTTT	CASSYSGVNQPQHF
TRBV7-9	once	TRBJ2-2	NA	TGTGCCAGCAGCTTAGGGTCTAGGACCGGGGAGCTGTTTTTT	CASSLGSRTGELFF
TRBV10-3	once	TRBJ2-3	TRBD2	TGTGCCATCAGGCCCAGTCCAGGACTAGCGGGGGGCGCAGATACGCAGTATTTT	CAIRPSPGLAGGADTQYF
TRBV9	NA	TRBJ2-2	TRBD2	TGTGCCAGCAGCGTAGAGACTAGCCGTACCGGGGAGCTGTTTTTT	CASSVETSRTGELFF
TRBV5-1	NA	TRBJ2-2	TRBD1	TGCGCCAGCAGCTCACGGGGACAGGGGACCGGGGAGCTGTTTTTT	CASSSRGQGTGELFF
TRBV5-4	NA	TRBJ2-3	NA	TGTGCCAGCAGCAACCAGCGGTCTGGGGATACGCAGTATTTT	CASSNQRSGDTQYF
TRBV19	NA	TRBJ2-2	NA	TGTGCCAGTAGGCCAGAGAACACCGGGGAGCTGTTTTTT	CASRPENTGELFF
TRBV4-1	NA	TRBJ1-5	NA	TGCGCCAGCAGCCAGAGTCCTCGCCAAAATAGCAATCAGCCCCAGCATTTT	CASSQSPRQNSNQPQHF
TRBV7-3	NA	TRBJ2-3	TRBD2	TGTGCCAGCAGCCGAGCGGGAGGGTCCACAGATACGCAGTATTTT	CASSRAGGSTDTQYF
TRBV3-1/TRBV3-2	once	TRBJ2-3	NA	TGTGCCAGCAGCCAAGAGGTAGTAGCGTGTATTTGGGCAGATACGCAGTATTTT	CASSQEVVACIWADTQYF
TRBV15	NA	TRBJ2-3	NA	TGTGCCACCAGCAGAGCGGCTAGCGACGCAGATACGCAGTATTTT	CATSRAASDADTQYF
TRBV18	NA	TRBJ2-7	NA	TGTGCCAGCTCACCTGACAGGTACGAGCAGTACTTC	CASSPDRYEQYF
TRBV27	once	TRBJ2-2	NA	TGTGCCAGCAAACAGGGGAACACCGGGGAGCTGTTTTTT	CASKQGNTGELFF
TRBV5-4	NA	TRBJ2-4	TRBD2	TGTGCCAGCAGCTTAGCGGGCGGGAGTTTCATTCAGTACTTC	CASSLAGGSFIQYF
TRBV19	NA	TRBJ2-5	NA	TGTGCCAGTAGTATAGCGGGGTCGACCGCCGTGGACTTC	CASSIAGSTAVDF
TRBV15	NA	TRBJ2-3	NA	TGTGCCACCAGCAGAGTAGGGAGAAACACAGATACGCAGTATTTT	CATSRVGRNTDTQYF
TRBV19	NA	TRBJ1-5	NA	TGTGCCAGTCGCAGGGAGGGGGAGGATCAGCCCCAGCATTTT	CASRREGEDQPQHF
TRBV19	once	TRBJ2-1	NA	TGTGCCAGTAGTATTTTGGGGGGTGTGACCTACAATGAGCAGTTCTTC	CASSILGGVTYNEQFF
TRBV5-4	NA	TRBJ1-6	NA	TGTGCCAGCAGCTTGGGCGCGGGGGGAGATTCACCCCTCCACTTT	CASSLGAGGDSPLHF
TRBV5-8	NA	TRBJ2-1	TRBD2	TGTGCCAGCAACCAAGCGGGGGCTTCCTACAATGAGCAGTTCTTC	CASNQAGASYNEQFF
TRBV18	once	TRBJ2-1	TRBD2	TGTGCCAGCTCACCAACTAGCGGAAAGAATGAGCAGTTCTTC	CASSPTSGKNEQFF
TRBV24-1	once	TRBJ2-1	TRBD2	TGTGCCACCAGTGACGCCGGACTAGCGGGGAGGGAGCAGTTCTTC	CATSDAGLAGREQFF
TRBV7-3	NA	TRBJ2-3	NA	TGTGCCAGCAGCTTAAGTGTTAGCCTCACAGATACGCAGTATTTT	CASSLSVSLTDTQYF
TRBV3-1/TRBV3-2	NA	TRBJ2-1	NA	TGTGCCAGCAGCCAAGATGTGGCTGGTGCCTACAATGAGCAGTTCTTC	CASSQDVAGAYNEQFF
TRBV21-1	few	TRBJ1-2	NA	TGTGCCAGCAGCATACCGACAGGCGGGGGCCCTATCGGCTACACCTTC	CASSIPTGGGPIGYTF
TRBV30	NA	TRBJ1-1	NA	TGTGCCTGGCGCGAACTTATGAACACTGAAGCTTTCTTT	CAWRELMNTEAFF